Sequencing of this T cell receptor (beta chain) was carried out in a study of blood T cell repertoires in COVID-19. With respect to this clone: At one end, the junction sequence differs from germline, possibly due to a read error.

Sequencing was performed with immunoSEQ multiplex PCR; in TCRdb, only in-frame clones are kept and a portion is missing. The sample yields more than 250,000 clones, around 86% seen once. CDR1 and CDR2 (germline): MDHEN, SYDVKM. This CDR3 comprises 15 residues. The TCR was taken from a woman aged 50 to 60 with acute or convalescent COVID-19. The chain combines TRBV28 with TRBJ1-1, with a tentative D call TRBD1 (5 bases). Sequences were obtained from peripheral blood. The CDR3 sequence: CATSEQVLMNTEAFF. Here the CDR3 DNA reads TGTGCCACCAGTGAACAGGTACTCATGAACACTGAAGCTTTCTTT.